Each of the 21 T cell receptor beta chains below was sequenced from the same sample in a study of blood T cell repertoires in COVID-19. Clones were sequenced by immunoSEQ multiplex PCR, and TCRdb holds only the in-frame ones, with some missing. The data show 90,000 to 120,000 clones, with approximately 87% seen just once and 15% held by the top ten. The sequenced material came from peripheral blood. The source is a middle-aged man with acute or convalescent COVID-19.

This sequence joins TRBV27 and TRBJ2-1, with 8 positions matching TRBD1. The CDR3 is 17 residues long. Looked up from germline, CDR1 is MNHEY and CDR2 is SMNVEV (reference sequence). J was trimmed by 6 bases and V by 1 base; bases with no gene match: 11. CDR3 DNA sequence: TGTGCCAGCAGTTTATACCCCGGACAGGGAGTGGGCAATGAGCAGTTCTTC. It encodes CASSLYPGQGVGNEQFF.

Judged by abundance, this clone is medium-sized. The rearrangement links TRBV30 to TRBJ2-7; 8 bases agree with TRBD2. J gave up 4 bases and V 3 bases, and 5 bases lay outside the gene matches. Germline V gene lookup returns CDR1 GTSNPN and CDR2 SVGIG (reference sequence). The CDR3 is 13 residues long. The CDR3 nucleotides read TGTGCCTGGAGCGGACTAGCAGCGTACGAGCAGTACTTC. Its translation: CAWSGLAAYEQYF.

Comments on this clone: One end of the junction varies from germline; a read error may be responsible. J is TRBJ2-7 and V is TRBV6-2 or TRBV6-3; D possibly corresponds to TRBD2 (6 bases). Germline CDR1 reads MNHEY; CDR2 reads SVGEGT. The CDR3 runs to 14 residues. CDR3 protein: CASSSGEESSEQYF. The CDR3 region has the DNA TGTGCCAGCAGTTCGGGGGAAGAGTCCTCCGAGCAGTACTTC.

V usage is TRBV10-3 and J usage is TRBJ2-7; D may be TRBD2 (6 bases). The ends were cut back, 2 bases at V and 0 bases at J, with 11 bases in the middle. CDR1 and CDR2 from the germline V gene are ENHRY and SYGVKD. The CDR3 spans 15 residues. Written as DNA, the CDR3 is TGTGCCATCAGTGAGGGTGGGGGGAGCTCCTACGAGCAGTACTTC. Translation: CAISEGGGSSYEQYF.

The sample holds one count of this clone. This chain uses TRBV30 with TRBJ1-1; 8 bases map to TRBD1. This CDR3 contains 14 residues. Looked up from germline, CDR1 is GTSNPN and CDR2 is SVGIG (reference sequence). Losses at the gene ends were 0 bases for V and 5 bases for J; bases not matched to a gene: 5. This CDR3 reads CAWSVGRGLTEAFF. The DNA for the CDR3 is TGTGCCTGGAGTGTAGGCAGGGGGCTGACTGAAGCTTTCTTT.

This clone was seen a single time. The rearrangement joins TRBV5-6 to TRBJ1-4, with D perhaps TRBD1 (6 bases). The CDR3 has 14 amino acids. Germline V lookup: CDR1 SGHDT, CDR2 YYEEEE. The V gene lost 3 bases and the J gene lost 5 bases, with 11 bases spanning the gap. The CDR3 DNA reads TGTGCCAGCAGCTCGGGACACCGCAATGAAAAACTGTTTTTT. Protein product: CASSSGHRNEKLFF.

This chain connects TRBV5-6 to TRBJ2-6, with D possibly being TRBD1 (6 bases). Trimming shortened V by 3 bases and J by 4 bases, and 11 bases separated the two germline ends. The CDR3 contains 15 residues. The V gene's germline CDR1 is SGHDT and CDR2 YYEEEE. In DNA, the CDR3 is TGTGCCAGCAGCTCAGGACAGAGGGGGGCCAACGTCCTGACTTTC. It encodes CASSSGQRGANVLTF. The whole variable domain, remainder taken from reference TRBV5-6 and TRBJ2-6, is DAGVTQSPTHLIKTRGQQVTLRCSPKSGHDTVSWYQQALGQGPQFIFQYYEEEERQRGNFPDRFSGHQFPNYSSELNVNALLLGDSALYLCASSSGQRGANVLTFGAGSRLTVL.

The rearrangement uses TRBV9 and TRBJ2-7; D is possibly TRBD1 (6 bases). CDR1 is SGDLS and CDR2 is YYNGEE in the germline V gene. This CDR3 spans 15 amino acids. Trimming removed 0 bases from V and 1 base from J, with 11 bases in between. Here the CDR3 DNA reads TGTGCCAGCAGCGTAGGTGGCAGGGGATCCTACGAGCAGTACTTC. This codes for CASSVGGRGSYEQYF.

The chain has TRBV6-1 and TRBJ2-7, with unresolved D. The germline V and J ends were trimmed by 2 bases and 3 bases, with 8 bases remaining between them. Per the germline V gene, CDR1 is MNHNS and CDR2 is SASEGT. The CDR3 extends over 13 amino acids. The CDR3 bases are TGTGCCAGCAGTGAATACAGTTACTACGAGCAGTACTTC. Protein: CASSEYSYYEQYF.

The gene calls are TRBV7-6 and TRBJ2-7, with a possible D match to TRBD2 (6 bases). The CDR3 has 14 amino acids. Trimming took 5 bases from V and 5 from J, leaving 16 bases between them. Per the germline V gene, CDR1 is SGHVS and CDR2 is FNYEAQ. DNA of the CDR3: TGTGCCAGCAGCGGAGGAGGGGCGTCACACGAGCAGTACTTC. Amino acids: CASSGGGASHEQYF.

Many counts were recorded for this clone. The J gene is TRBJ2-5, the V gene TRBV5-5; TRBD1 agrees at 7 bases. Germline CDR1 and CDR2: SGHKS and YYEKEE (reference sequence). CDR3 length: 14 residues. The V gene end was trimmed by 2 bases and the J gene end by 1 base; junction bases not matched to a gene: 2. In DNA form, the CDR3 reads TGTGCCAGCAGCTTACAGGGGACCCAAGAGACCCAGTACTTC. Protein: CASSLQGTQETQYF.

In its sample, this clone was seen a few times. The chain employs TRBV2 and TRBJ2-5; the D gene is possibly TRBD2 (6 bases). From germline, CDR1 is SNHLY and CDR2 FYNNEI. CDR3 length: 13 residues. Deletions cut 7 bases from V and 4 bases from J, with 13 bases between. CDR3 in amino acids: CASTGTGGETQYF. CDR3 DNA: TGTGCCAGCACCGGGACCGGGGGAGAGACCCAGTACTTC.

This clone was detected a few times. The rearrangement joins TRBV5-1 to TRBJ1-6; D not certain. Germline CDR1 is SGHRS and CDR2 is YFSETQ. The CDR3 is 14 residues long. Deletions cut 3 bases from V and 10 bases from J, with 14 bases between. The CDR3 coding sequence is TGCGCCAGCAGCTCCGGCAACGGCGGATCACCCCTCCACTTT. This sequence encodes CASSSGNGGSPLHF. Full variable domain (rest looked up from reference TRBV5-1 and TRBJ1-6): KAGVTQTPRYLIKTRGQQVTLSCSPISGHRSVSWYQQTPGQGLQFLFEYFSETQRNKGNFPGRFSGRQFSNSRSEMNVSTLELGDSALYLCASSSGNGGSPLHFGNGTRLTVT.

The genes are TRBV25-1 and TRBJ1-1, with 9 bases matching TRBD1. J gave up 0 bases and V 5 bases, and 10 bases lay outside the gene matches. The CDR3 consists of 17 residues. Germline CDR1 is MGHDK and CDR2 is SYGVNS. The CDR3 nucleotides read TGTGCCAGCAGTCTGGGCGACAGGGGGTACATGAACACTGAAGCTTTCTTT. Translated: CASSLGDRGYMNTEAFF. The full variable domain, completed using reference TRBV25-1 and TRBJ1-1, is EADIYQTPRYLVIGTGKKITLECSQTMGHDKMYWYQQDPGMELHLIHYSYGVNSTEKGDLSSESTVSRIRTEHFPLTLESARPSHTSQYLCASSLGDRGYMNTEAFFGQGTRLTVV.

The chain couples TRBV11-2 to TRBJ1-2, with 10 positions matching TRBD1. CDR1 is SGHAT, CDR2 FQNNGV, per germline. The CDR3 loop spans 15 amino acids. The ends lost 2 bases at V and 8 bases at J; junction bases unmatched: 8. The CDR3: CASSLTRQGAWGYTF. The CDR3, as DNA: TGTGCCAGCAGCTTAACTCGACAGGGGGCGTGGGGCTACACCTTC.

This chain joins TRBV7-9 and TRBJ1-5; D unclear. The germline gives CDR1 SEHNR, CDR2 FQNEAQ (reference sequence). CDR3 size: 13 residues. The V end lost 5 bases, the J end lost 8 bases, and 13 bases lay between the germline ends. CDR3 sequence (DNA): TGTGCCAGCAGCCCCGGTCGGTTGGAGCCCCAGCATTTT. It specifies CASSPGRLEPQHF. The entire variable domain, with the rest obtained from reference TRBV7-9 and TRBJ1-5, is as follows: DTGVSQNPRHKITKRGQNVTFRCDPISEHNRLYWYRQTLGQGPEFLTYFQNEAQLEKSRLLSDRFSAERPKGSFSTLEIQRTEQGDSAMYLCASSPGRLEPQHFGDGTRLSIL.

CDR3 bases: TGTGCCAGCAACCTCCGACGGGGGAACACCATATATTTT. It is translated as CASNLRRGNTIYF. V and J are TRBV28 and TRBJ1-3; possible D gene TRBD1, 5 bases. The CDR3 covers 13 residues. Germline V gives CDR1 MDHEN, CDR2 SYDVKM. V lost 7 bases and J lost 7, with 14 bases in between.

The chain couples TRBV28 to TRBJ2-1, with 9 positions matching TRBD2. The V gene's germline CDR1 is MDHEN and CDR2 SYDVKM. Trimming took 2 bases from V and 10 from J; bases not matched to a gene: 9. This CDR3 has 15 residues. The DNA of the CDR3 is TGTGCCAGCAGTTTACTAGGGCTAGCGGGGAGAGAGCAGTTCTTC. It is translated as CASSLLGLAGREQFF.

The chain combines TRBV5-1 with TRBJ2-3; D ambiguous. The V gene lost 4 bases and the J gene lost 5 bases, with 11 bases spanning the gap. This CDR3 is 13 amino acids long. The V gene's germline CDR1 is SGHRS and CDR2 YFSETQ. The CDR3 loop is CASSKIALDTQYF. The CDR3 DNA is TGCGCCAGCAGCAAAATAGCTTTAGATACGCAGTATTTT.

This clone was picked up a small number of times. J is TRBJ1-2 and V is TRBV28, with 8 nucleotides matching TRBD1. CDR3 size: 13 residues. The ends lost 8 bases at V and 6 bases at J; junction bases unmatched: 8. The V gene's germline CDR1 is MDHEN and CDR2 SYDVKM. The CDR3 sequence is CASRTSGGHGYTF. CDR3 DNA sequence: TGTGCCAGCCGAACTTCAGGGGGCCATGGCTACACCTTC.

The CDR3 protein is CSVTELTSGEQFF. The CDR3 DNA is TGCAGCGTCACTGAGCTGACTAGCGGTGAGCAGTTCTTC. V is TRBV29-1 and J is TRBJ2-1; 9 bases agree with TRBD2. CDR1 SQVTM and CDR2 ANQGSEA come from the germline V gene. The CDR3 contains 13 residues. The V segment lost 6 bases and the J segment 9 bases; nucleotides outside the gene matches: 9.